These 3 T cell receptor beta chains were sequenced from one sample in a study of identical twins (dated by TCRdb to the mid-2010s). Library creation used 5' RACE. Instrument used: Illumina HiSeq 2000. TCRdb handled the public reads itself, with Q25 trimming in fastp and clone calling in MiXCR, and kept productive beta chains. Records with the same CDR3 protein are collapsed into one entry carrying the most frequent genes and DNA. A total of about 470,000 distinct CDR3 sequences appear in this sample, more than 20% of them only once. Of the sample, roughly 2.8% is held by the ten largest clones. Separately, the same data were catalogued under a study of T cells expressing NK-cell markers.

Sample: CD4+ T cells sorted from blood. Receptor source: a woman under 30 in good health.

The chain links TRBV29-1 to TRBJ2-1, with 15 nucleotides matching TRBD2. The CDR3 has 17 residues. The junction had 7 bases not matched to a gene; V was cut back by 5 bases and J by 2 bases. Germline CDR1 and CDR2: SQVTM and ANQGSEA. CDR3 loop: CSVSGLAGGHPYNEQFF. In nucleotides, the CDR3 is TGCAGCGTTTCGGGACTAGCGGGGGGCCACCCCTACAATGAGCAGTTCTTC.

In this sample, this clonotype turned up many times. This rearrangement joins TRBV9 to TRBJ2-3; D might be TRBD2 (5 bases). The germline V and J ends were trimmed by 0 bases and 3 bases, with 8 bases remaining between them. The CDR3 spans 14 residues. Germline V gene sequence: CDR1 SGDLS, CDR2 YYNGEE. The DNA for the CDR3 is TGTGCCAGCAGCGTAGATCGCGGGACAGATACGCAGTATTTT. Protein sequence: CASSVDRGTDTQYF.

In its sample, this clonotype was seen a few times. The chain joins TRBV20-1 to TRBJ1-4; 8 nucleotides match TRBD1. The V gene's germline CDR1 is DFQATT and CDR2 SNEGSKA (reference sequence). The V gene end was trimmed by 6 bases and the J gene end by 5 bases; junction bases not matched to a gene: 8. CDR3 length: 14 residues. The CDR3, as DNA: TGCAGTGCCGACAGGGGTTCTCGAAATGAAAAACTGTTTTTT. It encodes CSADRGSRNEKLFF.